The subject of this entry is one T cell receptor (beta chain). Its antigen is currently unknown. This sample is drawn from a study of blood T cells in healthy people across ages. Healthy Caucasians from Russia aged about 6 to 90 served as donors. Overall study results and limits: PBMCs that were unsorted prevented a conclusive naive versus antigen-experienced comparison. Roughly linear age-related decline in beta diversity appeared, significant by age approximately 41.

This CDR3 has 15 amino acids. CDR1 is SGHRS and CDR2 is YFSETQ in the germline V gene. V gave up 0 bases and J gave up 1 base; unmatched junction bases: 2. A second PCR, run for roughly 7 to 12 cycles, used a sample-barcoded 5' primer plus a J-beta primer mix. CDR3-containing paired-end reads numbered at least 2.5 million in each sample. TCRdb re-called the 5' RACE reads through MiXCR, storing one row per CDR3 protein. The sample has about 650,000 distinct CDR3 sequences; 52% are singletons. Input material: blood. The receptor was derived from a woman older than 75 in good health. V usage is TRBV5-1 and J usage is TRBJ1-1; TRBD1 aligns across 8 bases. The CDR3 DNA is TGCGCCAGCAGCTTGGGGGACAGGACGAACACTGAAGCTTTCTTT. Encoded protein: CASSLGDRTNTEAFF.